Listed here is a single T cell receptor beta chain. Its matching antigen is unknown. The data were taken from a study of T cell repertoires in cytomegalovirus infection. General observations from the study: Across the ex vivo response, the dominant clonotypes were HLA-C-restricted CMV-specific TCR beta clonotypes. Cumulative frequency of public TCR beta families picked out carriers of CMV plus the relevant HLA.

MiXCR was run by TCRdb on the reads, yielding one entry per CDR3 protein. This sample has 200,000 or so distinct CDR3 sequences, with about 40% found just once. The source is a human donor in good health (CMV status not recorded). Some clones in this sample may be carry-over from other donors' samples. The sequences come from CD8+ T cells from cultured PBMCs, collected from culture after CMV antigen stimulation.

The CDR3 DNA sequence: TGTGCCAGTAGTATAGTAGAAAGCTCCTACAATGAGCAGTTCTTC. It yields the protein CASSIVESSYNEQFF. The J gene is TRBJ2-1, the V gene TRBV19; no clear D gene. This CDR3 is 15 amino acids long. Germline CDR1 and CDR2: LNHDA and SQIVND (reference sequence). V lost 1 base, J lost 0 bases, and 7 bases lay in between.